Sequencing of this TCR beta chain was carried out in a study of blood T cell repertoires in COVID-19 (TCRdb year 2020). In terms of the full investigation: Samples from collaborators originated in the United States, Italy and Spain and spanned both the acute and convalescent phases of COVID-19. The prospective study material was composed of cDNA or gDNA derived from T cells, B-cell-depleted T cells, or PBMCs. Deeply sampled blood TCRbeta repertoires from subjects exposed to, actively infected with, or recovered from COVID-19 were included in the dataset. A freely available public database, intended as a resource for researchers studying the immune response to SARS-CoV-2, is where the repertoires were released. Samples came from the ongoing ImmuneRACE study (first 160 participants) plus 1,254 subjects from 6 global collaborators. Nearly every sample came with metadata listing a de-identified subject ID, COVID-19 status, age in years and sex. HLA class I and class II types, where available, came from metadata supplied by the sample provider rather than from assay-based typing. What the work shows at the level of the full study, not this receptor alone: The amount of clinical and demographic metadata varied by source and participant and was provided uncurated.

Whole blood was collected in K2EDTA tubes by collaborating institutions according to the institutions' own protocols. For TCRbeta analysis, collaborators shipped samples as frozen whole blood, isolated PBMCs, or DNA extracted from either of those sample types. The immunoSEQ Assay, a bias-controlled multiplex PCR, was used to amplify TCRbeta CDR3 regions from genomic DNA. The original methods were these. The number of nucleated cells in each sample was estimated from the amplification of reference gene primers within the assay. To quantify the absolute abundance of each unique TCRbeta CDR3 rearrangement, sequence reads were collapsed and filtered. For each sample, productive Simpson clonality was calculated by taking the square root of Simpson's diversity index across productive rearrangements. The source is immuneACCESS, and TCRdb retained only in-frame sequences with V and J called. Part of the clones is not carried over; for the studies checked, unresolved V genes explain less than half of this, and the remainder is unexplained. Clone size and V and J calls were adopted from that table, with D and trimming inferred from the DNA. The sample table shows around 150,000 clones, and roughly 93% are seen once. Approximately 2.2% of the sample comes from the top ten.

Regarding this clone: Its antigen is currently not known. No per-base quality is available; no much larger clone lies one base away.

The CDR3 starts with the cysteine, ends with the phenylalanine, and has 14 residues. Only the CDR3 DNA stays, 42 bases, in frame from base 1. V loses 7 bases, J loses 2 bases, and the germline ends lie 9 bases apart. Via the germline V gene, CDR1 is MNHEY and CDR2 SVGAGI. The rearrangement combines TRBV6-5 with TRBJ1-6; confidence is insufficient to name the D gene. Sample: peripheral blood. This receptor was obtained from a man aged 18 to 29 with acute or convalescent COVID-19. In nucleotide form, the sequence is TGTGCCAGCACCCCGTTCCCCTATAATTCACCCCTCCACTTT. Translated, this is CASTPFPYNSPLHF.